The rows below give T cell receptor beta chains drawn from one sample of a study of technical replicates of blood from a few donors. The table came from immunoSEQ multiplex PCR; TCRdb's copy has only in-frame clones and leaves some out. The sample contains about 83,000 clones, about 92% of which appear only once. Sequencing was performed on T cells isolated from PBMCs. These receptors were taken from a human donor in good health. Each CDR3 is given with its conserved first and last residue. The D gene is left open where the match is weak. Only some rows state a clone size, as once, few, many or a class for expanded clones.

V: TRBV7-9
D: -
J: TRBJ1-5
size: -
CDR3: CASSLAINSGGNQPQHF
DNA: TGTGCCAGCAGCTTAGCTATTAATTCCGGGGGCAATCAGCCCCAGCATTTT

V: TRBV5-6
D: -
J: TRBJ1-5
size: few
CDR3: CASTRAGSNQPQHF
DNA: TGTGCCAGCACCCGCGCGGGGAGCAATCAGCCCCAGCATTTT

V: TRBV28
D: TRBD2
J: TRBJ2-5
size: once
CDR3: CASSLLGFEREDQKETQYF
DNA: TGTGCCAGCAGTTTATTAGGCTTCGAGCGGGAGGACCAAAAAGAGACCCAGTACTTC

V: TRBV7-9
D: TRBD1
J: TRBJ1-1
size: -
CDR3: CASSPFLVWTGGNTEAFF
DNA: TGTGCCAGCAGCCCTTTCCTCGTCTGGACAGGGGGGAACACTGAAGCTTTCTTT

V: TRBV2
D: -
J: TRBJ2-1
size: -
CDR3: CASSEQGAPYNEQFF
DNA: TGTGCCAGCAGTGAGCAGGGTGCACCCTACAATGAGCAGTTCTTC

V: TRBV7-9
D: TRBD2
J: TRBJ2-3
size: -
CDR3: CASSSGYGTSFTDTQYF
DNA: TGTGCCAGCAGCTCCGGATACGGGACTAGCTTCACAGATACGCAGTATTTT

V: TRBV5-6
D: TRBD1
J: TRBJ2-1
size: -
CDR3: CASSRTGGNEQFF
DNA: TGTGCCAGCAGCCGGACAGGGGGAAATGAGCAGTTCTTC

V: TRBV30
D: TRBD1
J: TRBJ1-2
size: -
CDR3: CAWRDRDRTNYGYTF
DNA: TGTGCCTGGAGGGACCGGGACAGGACTAACTATGGCTACACCTTC

V: TRBV11-2
D: TRBD1
J: TRBJ1-4
size: -
CDR3: CASSFRDRGHLNEKLFF
DNA: TGTGCCAGCAGCTTCCGGGACAGGGGGCATTTAAATGAAAAACTGTTTTTT

V: TRBV10-3
D: TRBD1
J: TRBJ1-2
size: once
CDR3: CAISEGQDYGYTF
DNA: TGTGCCATCAGTGAGGGACAGGACTATGGCTACACCTTC

V: TRBV29-1
D: -
J: TRBJ2-3
size: -
CDR3: CSVGFGPPATDTQYF
DNA: TGCAGCGTTGGGTTTGGCCCCCCTGCTACAGATACGCAGTATTTT

V: TRBV5-4
D: TRBD1
J: TRBJ1-6
size: -
CDR3: CASSSRTGGHNSPLHF
DNA: TGTGCCAGCAGCTCACGGACAGGGGGTCATAATTCACCCCTCCACTTT

V: TRBV7-9
D: TRBD2
J: TRBJ2-1
size: -
CDR3: CASSSYREAFLTSYNEQFF
DNA: TGTGCCAGCAGTAGCTATCGGGAGGCCTTCTTAACTTCGTACAATGAGCAGTTCTTC

V: TRBV29-1
D: TRBD1
J: TRBJ1-4
size: -
CDR3: CSVVPGQGGVSFF
DNA: TGCAGCGTCGTACCCGGACAGGGTGGCGTTTCGTTTTTT

V: TRBV10-1
D: TRBD1
J: TRBJ2-2
size: -
CDR3: CASSEPPGTVATGELFF
DNA: TGCGCCAGCAGTGAGCCCCCAGGGACAGTCGCCACCGGGGAGCTGTTTTTT

V: TRBV6-6
D: -
J: TRBJ2-5
size: once
CDR3: CASSYGLTKETQYF
DNA: TGTGCCAGCAGTTACGGCTTAACCAAAGAGACCCAGTACTTC